These 20 T cell receptor beta chains were all obtained from the same sample, sequenced in a study of T cell repertoires in cytomegalovirus infection. TCRdb used MiXCR to reprocess the reads, holding one entry per CDR3 protein. The sample holds hundreds of thousands of distinct CDR3 sequences, around 35% seen once. No cognate antigen is known for these TCRs. Here the sequenced sample was cultured PBMCs, taken from culture after CMV antigen stimulation. The receptors were gathered from a human donor in good health (CMV status not recorded). Some clones in this sample may be carry-over from other donors' samples.

This clonotype was picked up a small number of times. The V and J genes are TRBV6-1 and TRBJ2-5, with a tentative D call TRBD2 (7 bases). V lost 3 bases, J lost 7 bases, and 18 bases lay in between. CDR3 size: 15 residues. Germline V lookup: CDR1 MNHNS, CDR2 SASEGT. In DNA form, the CDR3 reads TGTGCCAGCAGTGAGGCTGGACTAGGGGGAAGGACCCAGTACTTC. It translates to CASSEAGLGGRTQYF.

In its sample, this clonotype was seen a few times. The chain uses TRBV15 and TRBJ2-7; the D gene is possibly TRBD1 (5 bases). Germline V gene sequence: CDR1 LNHNV, CDR2 YYDKDF (reference sequence). The V end lost 0 bases, the J end lost 3 bases, and 9 bases lay between the germline ends. This CDR3 contains 14 residues. The CDR3 DNA reads TGTGCCACCAGCAGAGATCGTGACAGCTACGAGCAGTACTTC. This codes for CATSRDRDSYEQYF.

This clonotype was seen a single time. This chain joins TRBV12-3 or TRBV12-4 and TRBJ2-2; 11 bases match TRBD2. Trimming took 7 bases from V and 3 from J; bases not matched to a gene: 4. The CDR3 length is 15 residues. The CDR3 here is CASTKLAGDTGELFF. The CDR3 bases are TGTGCCAGCACAAAACTAGCGGGAGACACCGGGGAGCTGTTTTTT.

The V call is TRBV11-3, the J call TRBJ2-1, with 9 positions matching TRBD2. The CDR3 loop spans 17 amino acids. Germline V gene lookup returns CDR1 SGHNT and CDR2 YENEEA. The V segment lost 2 bases and the J segment 4 bases; nucleotides outside the gene matches: 9. CDR3 nucleotide sequence: TGTGCCAGCAGCTTATTTGCGGGAGGGCCAGCGTACAATGAGCAGTTCTTC. Translating gives CASSLFAGGPAYNEQFF. Full variable domain (missing parts from reference TRBV11-3 and TRBJ2-1): EAGVVQSPRYKIIEKKQPVAFWCNPISGHNTLYWYLQNLGQGPELLIRYENEEAVDDSQLPKDRFSAERLKGVDSTLKIQPAELGDSAVYLCASSLFAGGPAYNEQFFGPGTRLTVL.

This clonotype was counted only a few times. This chain links TRBV11-2 with TRBJ2-7; 7 nucleotides match TRBD2. Trimming at V came to 4 bases and at J to 3 bases, leaving 9 bases not matched to a gene. In germline, CDR1 is SGHAT, CDR2 FQNNGV. There are 15 residues in the CDR3. For the CDR3, the DNA is TGTGCCAGCAGCTCCGGTTGGACGGGAGGCTACGAGCAGTACTTC. It yields the protein CASSSGWTGGYEQYF. Looking up the rest from reference TRBV11-2 and TRBJ2-7 gives the full variable domain: EAGVAQSPRYKIIEKRQSVAFWCNPISGHATLYWYQQILGQGPKLLIQFQNNGVVDDSQLPKDRFSAERLKGVDSTLKIQPAKLEDSAVYLCASSSGWTGGYEQYFGPGTRLTVT.

This clonotype was observed a few times. This chain connects TRBV6-1 to TRBJ2-7, with D tentatively TRBD2 (6 bases). Germline loops: CDR1 MNHNS, CDR2 SASEGT. The ends were cut back, 0 bases at V and 0 bases at J, with 9 bases in the middle. This CDR3 has 15 residues. The CDR3 nucleotides are TGTGCCAGCAGTGAAGCCGTGACTAGCTCCTACGAGCAGTACTTC. Translated: CASSEAVTSSYEQYF.

The gene calls are TRBV4-1 and TRBJ1-6; D unresolved. The germline gives CDR1 MGHRA, CDR2 YSYEKL. V gave up 1 base and J gave up 5 bases, with 9 bases separating them. The CDR3 spans 15 residues. The CDR3 protein is CASSQVRQNNSPLHF. The CDR3 DNA is TGCGCCAGCAGCCAAGTCCGGCAGAATAATTCACCCCTCCACTTT.

This clonotype was recorded only once. J is TRBJ2-3 and V is TRBV19, with 7 positions matching TRBD1. The CDR3 is made up of 13 amino acids. Germline V lookup: CDR1 LNHDA, CDR2 SQIVND (reference sequence). The V gene end was trimmed by 5 bases and the J gene end by 14 bases; junction bases not matched to a gene: 13. CDR3 sequence (DNA): TGTGCCAGTAGTGGATGGGGGACAGACCCGCGGTATTTT. This translates into CASSGWGTDPRYF. The whole variable domain, filled in from reference TRBV19 and TRBJ2-3, reads DGGITQSPKYLFRKEGQNVTLSCEQNLNHDAMYWYRQDPGQGLRLIYYSQIVNDFQKGDIAEGYSVSREKKESFPLTVTSAQKNPTAFYLCASSGWGTDPRYFGPGTRLTVL.

The J gene is TRBJ1-6, the V gene TRBV4-2, with TRBD1 identical over 9 bases. From germline, CDR1 is LGHNA and CDR2 YNFKEQ. The CDR3 consists of 15 residues. V lost 1 base and J lost 8; bases outside the gene matches: 3. CDR3 region: CASSQGGTGYSPLHF. CDR3 bases: TGTGCCAGCAGCCAAGGCGGGACAGGGTATTCACCCCTCCACTTT.

This clonotype has more than one count but fewer than ten. The V and J genes are TRBV6-2 or TRBV6-3 and TRBJ2-7; no definite D call. There are 13 residues in the CDR3. Looked up from germline, CDR1 is MNHEY and CDR2 is SVGEGT. Trimming removed 0 bases from V and 6 bases from J, with 9 bases in between. The CDR3 loop is CASSYSRALEQYF. For the CDR3, the DNA is TGTGCCAGCAGTTACTCAAGGGCCCTCGAGCAGTACTTC.

This clonotype was seen a few times. The chain combines TRBV12-3 or TRBV12-4 with TRBJ1-1, with D hard to call. This CDR3 is 17 amino acids long. V lost 3 bases, J lost 0 bases, and 17 bases lay in between. The CDR3 sequence: CASSLREITPMNTEAFF. The DNA of the CDR3 is TGTGCCAGCAGTTTGCGGGAAATAACCCCCATGAACACTGAAGCTTTCTTT.

This sequence joins TRBV19 and TRBJ2-7, with 9 bases that match TRBD1. The V gene's germline CDR1 is LNHDA and CDR2 SQIVND (reference sequence). The CDR3 contains 13 residues. Trimming at V came to 4 bases and at J to 5 bases, leaving 3 bases not matched to a gene. The CDR3 reads CASSTGQGNEQYF. The CDR3 DNA follows: TGTGCCAGTAGTACAGGACAGGGGAACGAGCAGTACTTC.

This clonotype was counted between two and nine times. The chain uses TRBV7-9 and TRBJ2-3; the D call may be TRBD1 or TRBD2 (5 bases each). The germline CDR1 and CDR2 sequences are SEHNR and FQNEAQ (reference sequence). Trimming removed 6 bases from V and 5 bases from J, with 18 bases in between. The CDR3 extends over 15 amino acids. CDR3: CASRPIRGRKDTQYF. CDR3 DNA: TGTGCCAGCAGACCCATAAGGGGACGAAAAGATACGCAGTATTTT.

The rearrangement uses TRBV11-1 and TRBJ1-1; D is ambiguous. The germline gives CDR1 SGHAT, CDR2 FQDESV (reference sequence). The length of the CDR3 is 13 residues. Trimming cost V 6 bases and J 6 bases, with 14 bases left between them. The CDR3 coding sequence is TGTGCCAGCAGTAGCGCATACGGCTCTGAAGCTTTCTTT. It is translated as CASSSAYGSEAFF.

This chain joins TRBV30 and TRBJ2-2; no clear D. Germline V gene data show CDR1 as GTSNPN and CDR2 as SVGIG (reference sequence). The CDR3 sequence is 13 residues long. Trimming cost V 0 bases and J 6 bases, with 8 bases left between them. DNA of the CDR3: TGTGCCTGGAGTGTACGCAGCCCCGGGGAGCTGTTTTTT. Its translation: CAWSVRSPGELFF.

This clonotype occurred a few times. V usage is TRBV12-3 or TRBV12-4 and J usage is TRBJ2-3; TRBD2 matches at 8 bases. V was clipped by 4 bases and J by 2 bases; unmatched bases: 5. This CDR3 is 15 amino acids long. In nucleotides, the CDR3 is TGTGCCAGCAGTTGGGGCGGGGGGACCACAGATACGCAGTATTTT. Amino acids: CASSWGGGTTDTQYF.

This clonotype has a handful of counts. This CDR3 is CASSPTVDYEQYF. The CDR3 DNA reads as TGTGCCAGCAGTCCGACAGTGGACTACGAGCAGTACTTC. This chain uses TRBV27 with TRBJ2-7, with a possible D match to TRBD1 (5 bases). This CDR3 contains 13 residues. Trimming took off 5 bases at V and 3 bases at J, with 11 bases between the two ends. The germline V gene has CDR1 MNHEY and CDR2 SMNVEV (reference sequence).

J is TRBJ2-5 and V is TRBV7-2; 10 bases fit TRBD1. Per germline, CDR1 SGHTA and CDR2 FQGNSA. J gave up 1 base and V 6 bases, and 2 bases lay outside the gene matches. The CDR3 contains 14 residues. The CDR3 here is CASSWTGGQETQYF. DNA for the CDR3: TGTGCCAGCAGTTGGACAGGGGGCCAAGAGACCCAGTACTTC.

A few counts support this clonotype. The chain carries TRBV6-5 and TRBJ2-5, with TRBD1 matching over 10 bases. CDR1 and CDR2 (germline): MNHEY, SVGAGI. The CDR3 contains 14 residues. J was trimmed by 5 bases and V by 6 bases; bases with no gene match: 6. CDR3 DNA sequence: TGTGCCAGCAGCTGGGACAGGGGCTTGGAGACCCAGTACTTC. Its translation is CASSWDRGLETQYF.

This clonotype has just a few counts. The rearrangement uses TRBV7-6 and TRBJ2-3; TRBD2 matches at 7 bases. The ends lost 0 bases at V and 2 bases at J; junction bases unmatched: 5. Germline V gene data show CDR1 as SGHVS and CDR2 as FNYEAQ. The CDR3 length is 16 residues. DNA for the CDR3: TGTGCCAGCAGCTTAGCCTGGGGGAGGGTCACAGATACGCAGTATTTT. This encodes CASSLAWGRVTDTQYF.